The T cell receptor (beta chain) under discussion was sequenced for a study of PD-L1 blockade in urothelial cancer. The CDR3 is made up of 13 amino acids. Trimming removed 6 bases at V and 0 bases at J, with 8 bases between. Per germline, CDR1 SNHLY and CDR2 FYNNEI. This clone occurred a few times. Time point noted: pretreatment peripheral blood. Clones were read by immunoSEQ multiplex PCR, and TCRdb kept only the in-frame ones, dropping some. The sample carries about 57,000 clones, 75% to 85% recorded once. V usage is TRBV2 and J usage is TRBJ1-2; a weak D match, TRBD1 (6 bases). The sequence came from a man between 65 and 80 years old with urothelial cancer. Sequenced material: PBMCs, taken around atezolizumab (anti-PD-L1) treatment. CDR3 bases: TGTGCCAGCAGGGACAGCACTAACTATGGCTACACCTTC. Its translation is CASRDSTNYGYTF.